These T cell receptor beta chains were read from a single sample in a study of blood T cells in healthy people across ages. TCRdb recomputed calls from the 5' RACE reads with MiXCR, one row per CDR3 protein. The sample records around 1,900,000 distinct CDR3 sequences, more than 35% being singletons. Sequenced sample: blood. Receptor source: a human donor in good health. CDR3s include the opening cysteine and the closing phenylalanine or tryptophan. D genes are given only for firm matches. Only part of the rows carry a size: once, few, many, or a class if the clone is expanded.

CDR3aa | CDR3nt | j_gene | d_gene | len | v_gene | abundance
CASSQLVSGANVLTF | TGTGCCAGCAGTCAACTGGTCTCTGGGGCCAACGTCCTGACTTTC | TRBJ2-6 | . | 15 | TRBV28 | few
CASSHRLARETEAFF | TGTGCCAGCAGTCACAGGTTGGCGCGGGAGACTGAAGCTTTCTTT | TRBJ1-1 | . | 15 | TRBV3-1 | .
CASSPDEIYEQYF | TGTGCCAGCAGCCCGGACGAAATCTACGAGCAGTACTTC | TRBJ2-7 | . | 13 | TRBV9 | .
CASSQDWPWGQNEAFF | TGCGCCAGCAGCCAAGATTGGCCCTGGGGGCAAAATGAAGCTTTCTTT | TRBJ1-1 | . | 16 | TRBV4-1 | few
CSVEGTGGAMNTEAFF | TGCAGCGTTGAGGGGACAGGGGGCGCGATGAACACTGAAGCTTTCTTT | TRBJ1-1 | TRBD1 | 16 | TRBV29-1 | .
CASSPDTNTDTQYF | TGCGCCAGCAGCCCGGACACCAACACAGATACGCAGTATTTT | TRBJ2-3 | . | 14 | TRBV5-1 | few
CASSSASQETQYF | TGTGCCAGCAGCTCCGCGTCCCAAGAGACCCAGTACTTC | TRBJ2-5 | . | 13 | TRBV7-6 | few
CSARILSEPYEQYF | TGCAGTGCTCGAATACTCAGCGAGCCCTACGAGCAGTACTTC | TRBJ2-7 | . | 14 | TRBV20-1 | .
CASSPRWGSYEQYF | TGTGCCAGCAGCCCAAGATGGGGCTCCTACGAGCAGTACTTC | TRBJ2-7 | . | 14 | TRBV13 | once
CASSGGQENIQYF | TGCGCCAGCAGCGGAGGACAGGAAAACATTCAGTACTTC | TRBJ2-4 | TRBD1 | 13 | TRBV5-1 | .
CASSLTGGAAGTEAFF | TGTGCCAGTAGCCTTACCGGTGGGGCAGCAGGGACTGAAGCTTTCTTT | TRBJ1-1 | . | 16 | TRBV19 | .
CASSPTNSSYNEQFF | TGTGCCAGCAGCCCGACGAATAGCTCCTACAATGAGCAGTTCTTC | TRBJ2-1 | . | 15 | TRBV7-3 | few
CASSLGDRGPLNEQFF | TGTGCCAGCAGTTTAGGGGACAGGGGGCCGCTAAATGAGCAGTTCTTC | TRBJ2-1 | TRBD1 | 16 | TRBV28 | .
CASTLRVWSGGTYNEQFF | TGTGCCAGCACTCTTAGAGTGTGGAGCGGGGGAACTTACAATGAGCAGTTCTTC | TRBJ2-1 | TRBD2 | 18 | TRBV12-3/TRBV12-4 | few
CAGRIRTGPPHGYTF | TGTGCCGGCAGAATACGGACAGGCCCACCTCATGGCTACACCTTC | TRBJ1-2 | TRBD1 | 15 | TRBV12-3/TRBV12-4 | .
CASSHRTSADTQYF | TGTGCCAGCAGCCACAGGACTAGCGCAGATACGCAGTATTTT | TRBJ2-3 | TRBD2 | 14 | TRBV3-1 | .
CASSLRQTYSSNQPQHF | TGTGCCAGCAGTTTAAGGCAGACCTATAGCAGCAATCAGCCCCAGCATTTT | TRBJ1-5 | . | 17 | TRBV28 | .
CANSFGQGINYGYTF | TGTGCCAACAGTTTTGGACAGGGCATCAACTATGGCTACACCTTC | TRBJ1-2 | TRBD1 | 15 | TRBV7-9 | .
CASSRQTGFNTEAFF | TGCGCCAGCAGTCGGCAGACAGGCTTCAACACTGAAGCTTTCTTT | TRBJ1-1 | . | 15 | TRBV23-1 | .
CASSEYFGFEGENTEAFF | TGTGCCAGCAGTGAATATTTCGGGTTTGAAGGGGAGAACACTGAAGCTTTCTTT | TRBJ1-1 | . | 18 | TRBV25-1 | .
CSARPDIAYNEQFF | TGCAGTGCTAGACCGGACATAGCCTACAATGAGCAGTTCTTC | TRBJ2-1 | . | 14 | TRBV20-1 | .